Listed here are 30 T cell receptor beta chains from one sample, sequenced in a study of cytomegalovirus exposure and HLA in healthy donors. 13 Jbeta primers and 60 Vbeta primers were used for the PCR. Clones were read by immunoSEQ multiplex PCR, and TCRdb kept only the in-frame ones, dropping some. The sample carries approximately 160,000 clones, about two thirds recorded once. Material for sequencing was PBMCs. The receptors come from a woman aged 18 to 35 in good health and CMV-seropositive.

J is TRBJ2-7 and V is TRBV2; 10 bases align to TRBD1. The ends lost 8 bases at V and 5 bases at J; junction bases unmatched: 12. Germline V CDR1 and CDR2: SNHLY, FYNNEI. The CDR3 extends over 15 amino acids. The CDR3 loop is CASQAPGTGVNEQYF. In DNA form, the CDR3 reads TGTGCCAGCCAGGCCCCCGGGACAGGGGTCAACGAGCAGTACTTC.

The CDR3 nucleotides are TGTGCCAGTAGTAGCAGTTCCTACGAGCAGTACTTC. As protein: CASSSSSYEQYF. This chain uses TRBV19 with TRBJ2-7; D call uncertain. There are 12 residues in the CDR3. V was cut by 4 bases and J by 1 base, with 5 bases left in between. Germline V gene lookup returns CDR1 LNHDA and CDR2 SQIVND (reference sequence).

This clone was recorded a few times. The chain links TRBV15 to TRBJ1-5, with TRBD1 as a possible D gene (5 bases). With 0 bases removed from V and 5 bases from J, the gap between germline ends came to 11 bases. The CDR3 has 15 residues. Germline V gene lookup returns CDR1 LNHNV and CDR2 YYDKDF (reference sequence). CDR3 sequence (DNA): TGTGCCACCAGCAGAGATTTGACAGACTATCAGCCCCAGCATTTT. Translating it yields CATSRDLTDYQPQHF.

The chain links TRBV7-2 to TRBJ2-3; D gene unclear. The germline V and J ends were trimmed by 5 bases and 6 bases, with 18 bases remaining between them. Germline V gives CDR1 SGHTA, CDR2 FQGNSA. This CDR3 region has 15 residues. The CDR3 reads CASSPRPSLSDTQYF. CDR3 coding DNA: TGTGCCAGCAGCCCGCGGCCCTCACTATCCGATACGCAGTATTTT.

This clone has more than one count but fewer than ten. The rearrangement joins TRBV13 to TRBJ1-2, with a weak D call TRBD1 (5 bases). V gave up 0 bases and J gave up 3 bases, with 17 bases separating them. Germline CDR1 PRHDT, CDR2 FYEKMQ (reference sequence). This CDR3 has 17 amino acids. CDR3 protein: CASSLGAWGRADYGYTF. Written as DNA, the CDR3 is TGTGCCAGCAGCTTAGGTGCGTGGGGCAGGGCTGACTATGGCTACACCTTC.

This clone was seen more than once but under ten times. V and J are TRBV15 and TRBJ2-1; the D gene is possibly TRBD2 (6 bases). The germline gives CDR1 LNHNV, CDR2 YYDKDF (reference sequence). Between the trimmed V and J ends, which lost 1 base and 4 bases, there was a span of 14 bases. The CDR3 spans 16 residues. CDR3 amino acids: CATSRGAGGDYNEQFF. The CDR3 DNA follows: TGTGCCACCAGCAGAGGGGCCGGGGGTGATTACAATGAGCAGTTCTTC.

The V call is TRBV19, the J call TRBJ2-5, with D possibly being TRBD1 (6 bases). Trimming pared 2 bases from V and 4 bases from J, leaving 20 bases between. CDR1 and CDR2 from the germline V gene are LNHDA and SQIVND (reference sequence). This CDR3 contains 17 residues. CDR3 loop: CASSILALGQGIETQYF. The DNA for the CDR3 is TGTGCCAGTAGTATATTGGCCCTGGGGCAGGGGATAGAGACCCAGTACTTC.

The V and J genes are TRBV7-9 and TRBJ2-1; TRBD1 matches at 7 bases. The V segment lost 4 bases and the J segment 5 bases; nucleotides outside the gene matches: 8. Germline lookup yields CDR1 SEHNR and CDR2 FQNEAQ (reference sequence). The CDR3 length is 15 residues. CDR3: CASSSQTGINNEQFF. CDR3 bases: TGTGCCAGCAGCTCGCAGACAGGGATAAACAATGAGCAGTTCTTC.

This clone was observed a handful of times. The chain carries TRBV27 and TRBJ1-1; 9 positions match TRBD1. Looked up from germline, CDR1 is MNHEY and CDR2 is SMNVEV (reference sequence). With 5 bases clipped from V and 5 bases from J, the junction kept 9 bases outside the gene matches. This CDR3 is 15 amino acids long. DNA of the CDR3: TGTGCCAGCAGTCTCAGGGGACAGGGTGTGACTGAAGCTTTCTTT. It is translated as CASSLRGQGVTEAFF.

The chain recombines TRBV10-3 with TRBJ2-7, with 11 positions matching TRBD2. V lost 10 bases, J lost 3 bases, and 5 bases stayed unmatched. This CDR3 comprises 13 residues. The V gene's germline CDR1 is ENHRY and CDR2 SYGVKD. DNA for the CDR3: TGTGCCACGGGGACTAGCGGATTCTACGAGCAGTACTTC. Translated, it gives CATGTSGFYEQYF.

This chain joins TRBV5-4 and TRBJ2-7; 7 nucleotides line up with TRBD1. V gave up 4 bases and J gave up 2 bases; unmatched junction bases: 6. Germline assignment: CDR1 SGHNT and CDR2 YYREEE (reference sequence). The CDR3 contains 14 residues. The CDR3 spells CASSHTGAPYEQYF. The CDR3 DNA is TGTGCCAGCAGCCATACAGGGGCCCCCTACGAGCAGTACTTC.

The genes are TRBV11-2 and TRBJ2-5, with 7 bases fitting TRBD2. V was pared by 1 base and J by 1 base, with 6 bases of the junction left unmatched. There are 16 residues in the CDR3. Germline CDR1 reads SGHAT; CDR2 reads FQNNGV. The chain's CDR3 is CASSLGSSGVQETQYF. The CDR3 region has the DNA TGTGCCAGCAGCTTAGGGTCTAGCGGCGTCCAAGAGACCCAGTACTTC.

Only a few counts were recorded for this clone. The chain combines TRBV7-8 with TRBJ2-7, with 7 bases aligning to TRBD1. The CDR3 is 15 residues long. Losses at the gene ends were 5 bases for V and 1 base for J; bases not matched to a gene: 8. Germline assignment: CDR1 SGHVS and CDR2 FQNEAQ. The CDR3 region is CASSPGTENSYEQYF. CDR3 DNA sequence: TGTGCCAGCAGCCCGGGGACAGAAAATTCCTACGAGCAGTACTTC.

The chain combines TRBV5-1 with TRBJ1-1, with unresolved D. The germline V and J ends were trimmed by 4 bases and 7 bases, with 17 bases remaining between them. Germline V gene sequence: CDR1 SGHRS, CDR2 YFSETQ. The length of the CDR3 is 14 residues. This CDR3 reads CASSTRGIPNEAFF. The CDR3 DNA reads TGCGCCAGCAGCACCAGAGGCATACCTAATGAAGCTTTCTTT.

This chain joins TRBV15 and TRBJ2-7; 10 nucleotides line up with TRBD1. V lost 4 bases, J lost 4 bases, and 7 bases stayed unmatched. The CDR3 loop spans 15 amino acids. Germline V gene lookup returns CDR1 LNHNV and CDR2 YYDKDF (reference sequence). The CDR3: CATSMPGTGVYEQYF. The DNA for the CDR3 is TGTGCCACCAGCATGCCCGGGACAGGGGTTTACGAGCAGTACTTC.

The rearrangement uses TRBV7-2 and TRBJ1-2, with unresolved D. The V gene's germline CDR1 is SGHTA and CDR2 FQGNSA. This CDR3 is built from 14 residues. Trimming cost V 2 bases and J 6 bases, with 13 bases left between them. As DNA, the CDR3 is TGTGCCAGCAGCTTAATCCTTCTTCAGGATGGCTACACCTTC. Protein sequence: CASSLILLQDGYTF.

This CDR3 reads CATSRDGLQAPETQYF. In DNA, the CDR3 is TGTGCCACCAGCAGAGATGGTCTCCAGGCCCCGGAGACCCAGTACTTC. The chain joins TRBV15 to TRBJ2-5; D uncertain. This CDR3 contains 16 residues. The V gene's germline CDR1 is LNHNV and CDR2 YYDKDF (reference sequence). V was cut by 0 bases and J by 5 bases, with 16 bases left in between.

Only a few counts were recorded for this clone. The genes are TRBV6-5 and TRBJ1-1; D is unclear. Germline CDR1 MNHEY, CDR2 SVGAGI. V was shortened by 7 bases and J by 1 base, with 7 bases between the two germline ends. This CDR3 contains 12 residues. This chain's CDR3 is CASIPQNTEAFF. In DNA, the CDR3 is TGTGCCAGCATACCACAGAACACTGAAGCTTTCTTT.

The chain links TRBV27 to TRBJ1-1; D not certain. CDR3 length equals 13 residues. The germline V gene has CDR1 MNHEY and CDR2 SMNVEV (reference sequence). V lost 4 bases and J lost 5, with 11 bases in between. CDR3 loop: CASSSEVGTEAFF. The CDR3 nucleotides are TGTGCCAGCAGTTCCGAGGTAGGAACTGAAGCTTTCTTT.

The J gene is TRBJ2-7, the V gene TRBV6-1; D is unresolved. Germline V gene sequence: CDR1 MNHNS, CDR2 SASEGT. Trimming cost V 1 base and J 3 bases, with 10 bases left between them. This CDR3 comprises 14 residues. CDR3 in DNA: TGTGCCAGCAGTGAAGGGCGAGGCAGCTACGAGCAGTACTTC. Translation gives CASSEGRGSYEQYF.

The CDR3 region is CAWTRQAPTYEQYF. CDR3 coding DNA: TGTGCCTGGACCCGACAGGCGCCAACCTACGAGCAGTACTTC. The chain is built from TRBV30 and TRBJ2-7, with D maybe TRBD1 (6 bases). The CDR3 runs 14 residues. CDR1 and CDR2 from the germline V gene are GTSNPN and SVGIG (reference sequence). V gave up 4 bases and J gave up 2 bases, with 15 bases separating them.

The V call is TRBV19, the J call TRBJ2-7, with TRBD2 matching over 8 bases. Germline-derived CDR1 and CDR2 are LNHDA and SQIVND (reference sequence). The CDR3 consists of 15 residues. Unmatched junction bases numbered 8, after V lost 3 bases and J lost 4 bases. The CDR3 sequence is CASSMGSGALYEQYF. DNA of the CDR3: TGTGCCAGTAGTATGGGTAGCGGGGCCCTTTACGAGCAGTACTTC.

V is TRBV30 and J is TRBJ1-6, with D perhaps matching TRBD1 (6 bases). The CDR3 covers 16 residues. The V gene's germline CDR1 is GTSNPN and CDR2 SVGIG (reference sequence). Trimming shortened V by 1 base and J by 0 bases, and 10 bases separated the two germline ends. The CDR3: CAWSAGQYSYNSPLHF. In nucleotides, the CDR3 is TGTGCCTGGAGTGCGGGACAATACTCCTATAATTCACCCCTCCACTTT. Full variable domain (remainder filled in from reference TRBV30 and TRBJ1-6): SQTIHQWPATLVQPVGSPLSLECTVEGTSNPNLYWYRQAAGRGLQLLFYSVGIGQISSEVPQNLSASRPQDRQFILSSKKLLLSDSGFYLCAWSAGQYSYNSPLHFGNGTRLTVT.

The CDR3 DNA sequence: TGTGCCAGCAGTTACTCCCCTCCGAGGGCAGATACGCAGTATTTT. Its translation is CASSYSPPRADTQYF. The gene calls are TRBV6-5 and TRBJ2-3; TRBD2 is a possible D gene (5 bases). Trimming pared 0 bases from V and 4 bases from J, leaving 11 bases between. The CDR3 runs 15 residues. Germline V gene sequence: CDR1 MNHEY, CDR2 SVGAGI.

The chain uses TRBV27 and TRBJ2-5; 8 bases are shared with TRBD2. J was trimmed by 4 bases and V by 8 bases; bases with no gene match: 12. Per the germline V gene, CDR1 is MNHEY and CDR2 is SMNVEV (reference sequence). CDR3 size: 15 residues. The CDR3 reads CASAARRGAGETQYF. CDR3 nucleotide sequence: TGTGCCAGCGCCGCTCGGCGGGGGGCAGGAGAGACCCAGTACTTC.

The chain recombines TRBV18 with TRBJ2-7; perhaps TRBD1 as D (5 bases). Trimming cost V 6 bases and J 3 bases, with 15 bases left between them. The length of the CDR3 is 14 residues. Germline V gene data show CDR1 as KGHSH and CDR2 as LQKENI. The CDR3 spells CASSPQGTVYEQYF. The CDR3 DNA reads as TGTGCCAGCTCTCCTCAGGGAACCGTCTACGAGCAGTACTTC.

CDR3 in amino acids: CATSWATRFEQYF. The CDR3 DNA reads TGTGCCACCAGTTGGGCGACCCGCTTCGAGCAGTACTTC. The chain employs TRBV15 and TRBJ2-7; D ambiguous. The CDR3 runs to 13 residues. The V and J ends lost 6 bases and 6 bases respectively, with 15 bases between them. Looked up from germline, CDR1 is LNHNV and CDR2 is YYDKDF (reference sequence).

The chain links TRBV30 to TRBJ2-3; D perhaps matches TRBD1 (5 bases). CDR3 length equals 16 residues. Germline V gene sequence: CDR1 GTSNPN, CDR2 SVGIG (reference sequence). Trimming removed 4 bases from V and 0 bases from J, with 17 bases in between. CDR3 residues: CAWTLDKARSTDTQYF. The CDR3 bases are TGTGCCTGGACCCTGGACAAGGCCCGGAGCACAGATACGCAGTATTTT.

The V and J genes are TRBV9 and TRBJ2-5; D may be TRBD2 (5 bases). This CDR3 has 14 residues. V dropped 0 bases and J dropped 3 bases, with 9 bases sitting between them. Germline CDR1 is SGDLS and CDR2 is YYNGEE. The CDR3 sequence is CASSVGNGKETQYF. CDR3 sequence (DNA): TGTGCCAGCAGCGTAGGAAACGGGAAAGAGACCCAGTACTTC.

CDR3 nucleotides: TGTGCCAGCAGCTTTTTGAGTTCGGGAGGCGGAGATGAGCAGTTCTTC. This encodes CASSFLSSGGGDEQFF. This rearrangement joins TRBV5-4 to TRBJ2-1, with TRBD2 matching over 7 bases. J lost 8 bases, V lost 2 bases, and 13 bases had no gene match. The CDR3 has 16 amino acids. The germline V gene has CDR1 SGHNT and CDR2 YYREEE (reference sequence).